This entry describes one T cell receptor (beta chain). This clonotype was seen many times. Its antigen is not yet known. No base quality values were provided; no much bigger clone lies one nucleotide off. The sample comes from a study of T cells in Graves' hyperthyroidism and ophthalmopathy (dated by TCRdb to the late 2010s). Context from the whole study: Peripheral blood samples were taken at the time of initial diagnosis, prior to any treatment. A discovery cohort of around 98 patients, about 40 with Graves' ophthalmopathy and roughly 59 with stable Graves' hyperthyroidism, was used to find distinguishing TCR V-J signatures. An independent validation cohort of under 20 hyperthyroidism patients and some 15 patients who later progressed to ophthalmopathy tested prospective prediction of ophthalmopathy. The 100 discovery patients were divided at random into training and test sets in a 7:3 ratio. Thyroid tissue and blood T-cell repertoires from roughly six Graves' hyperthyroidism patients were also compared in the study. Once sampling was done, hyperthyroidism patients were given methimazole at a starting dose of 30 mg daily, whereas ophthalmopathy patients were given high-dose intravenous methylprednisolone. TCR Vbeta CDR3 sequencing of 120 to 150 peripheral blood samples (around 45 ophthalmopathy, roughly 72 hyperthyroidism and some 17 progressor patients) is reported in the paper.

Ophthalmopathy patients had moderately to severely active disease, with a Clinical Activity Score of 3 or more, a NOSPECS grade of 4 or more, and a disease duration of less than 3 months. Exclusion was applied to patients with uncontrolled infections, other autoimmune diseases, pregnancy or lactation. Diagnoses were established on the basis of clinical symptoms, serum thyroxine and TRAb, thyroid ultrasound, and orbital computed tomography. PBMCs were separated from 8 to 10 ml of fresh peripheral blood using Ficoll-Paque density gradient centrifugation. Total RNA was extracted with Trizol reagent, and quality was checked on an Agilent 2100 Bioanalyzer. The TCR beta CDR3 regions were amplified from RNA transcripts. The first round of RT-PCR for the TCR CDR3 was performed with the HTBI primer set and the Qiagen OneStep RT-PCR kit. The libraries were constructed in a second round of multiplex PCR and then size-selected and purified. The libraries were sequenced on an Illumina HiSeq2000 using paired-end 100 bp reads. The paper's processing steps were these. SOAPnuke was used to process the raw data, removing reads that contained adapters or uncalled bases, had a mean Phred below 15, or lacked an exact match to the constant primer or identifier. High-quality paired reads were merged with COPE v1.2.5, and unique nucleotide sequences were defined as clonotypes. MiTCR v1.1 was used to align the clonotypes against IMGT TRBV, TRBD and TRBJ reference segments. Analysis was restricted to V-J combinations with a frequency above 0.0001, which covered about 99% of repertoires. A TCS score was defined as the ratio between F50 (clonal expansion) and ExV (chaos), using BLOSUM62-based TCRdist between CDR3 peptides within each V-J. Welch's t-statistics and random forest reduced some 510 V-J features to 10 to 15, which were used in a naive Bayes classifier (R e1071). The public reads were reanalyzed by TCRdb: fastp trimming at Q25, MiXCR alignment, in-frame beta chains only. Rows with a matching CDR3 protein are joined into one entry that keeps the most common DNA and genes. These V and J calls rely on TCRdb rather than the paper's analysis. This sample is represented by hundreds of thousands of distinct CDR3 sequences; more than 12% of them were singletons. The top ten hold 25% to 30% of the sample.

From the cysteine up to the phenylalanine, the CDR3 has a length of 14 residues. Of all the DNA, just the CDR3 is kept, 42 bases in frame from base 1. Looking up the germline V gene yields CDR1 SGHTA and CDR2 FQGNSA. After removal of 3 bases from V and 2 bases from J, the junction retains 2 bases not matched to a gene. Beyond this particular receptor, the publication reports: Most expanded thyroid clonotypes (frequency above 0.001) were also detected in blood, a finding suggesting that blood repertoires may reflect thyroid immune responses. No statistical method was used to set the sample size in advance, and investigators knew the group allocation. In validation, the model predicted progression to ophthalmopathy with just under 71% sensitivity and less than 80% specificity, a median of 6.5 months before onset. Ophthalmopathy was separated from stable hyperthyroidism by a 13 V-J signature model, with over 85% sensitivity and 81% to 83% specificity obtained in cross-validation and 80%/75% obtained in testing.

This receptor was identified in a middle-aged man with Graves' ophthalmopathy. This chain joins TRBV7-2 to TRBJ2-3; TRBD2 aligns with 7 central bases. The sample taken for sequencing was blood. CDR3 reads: CASSFRDYTDTQYF. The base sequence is TGTGCCAGCAGCTTCCGGGACTACACAGATACGCAGTATTTT.